These T cell receptor beta chains were read from a single sample in a study of blood T cell repertoires in COVID-19. Sequencing was performed with immunoSEQ multiplex PCR; in TCRdb, only in-frame clones are kept and a portion is missing. The sample yields under 200,000 clones, roughly 84% seen once. Sequencing was carried out using peripheral blood. These receptors came from a man younger than 35 with active or convalescent COVID-19. Each CDR3 is given with its conserved first and last residue. A D gene is named only where the DNA matches it firmly. Size tells how often a clone was seen (once, few, many) or the class of an expanded clone, and some rows leave it out.

j_gene: TRBJ2-7
d_gene: TRBD1
v_gene: TRBV30
abundance: once
CDR3nt: TGTGCCGGAGGACAGGGGGCGGGTGAGCAGTACTTC
CDR3aa: CAGGQGAGEQYF

j_gene: TRBJ1-6
d_gene: -
v_gene: TRBV5-6
abundance: once
CDR3nt: TGTGCCAGCAGCTTGAGGGCGCGGGATTCACCCCTCCACTTT
CDR3aa: CASSLRARDSPLHF

j_gene: TRBJ2-7
d_gene: -
v_gene: TRBV5-6
abundance: -
CDR3nt: TGTGCCAGCAGCTTGGGAACAGGGATCTACGAGCAGTACTTC
CDR3aa: CASSLGTGIYEQYF

j_gene: TRBJ2-5
d_gene: -
v_gene: TRBV10-3
abundance: few
CDR3nt: TGTGCCATCAAGGCAGGGAATGAGACCCAGTACTTC
CDR3aa: CAIKAGNETQYF

j_gene: TRBJ1-2
d_gene: -
v_gene: TRBV27
abundance: -
CDR3nt: TGTGCCAGCAGTTTATCGGGAGGGACTAATGGCTACACCTTC
CDR3aa: CASSLSGGTNGYTF

j_gene: TRBJ1-5
d_gene: TRBD1
v_gene: TRBV27
abundance: once
CDR3nt: TGTGCCAGCAGTTTTCTTGGGACAGGGATTATGGAGCCCCAGCATTTT
CDR3aa: CASSFLGTGIMEPQHF

j_gene: TRBJ1-6
d_gene: TRBD1
v_gene: TRBV2
abundance: few
CDR3nt: TGTGCCAGCAGCCGGGACAGCAATAATTCACCCCTCCACTTT
CDR3aa: CASSRDSNNSPLHF

j_gene: TRBJ2-1
d_gene: TRBD2
v_gene: TRBV5-5
abundance: -
CDR3nt: TGTGCCAGCAGCTCGCTAGCGGGGGGGCCTTATTATGAGCAGTTCTTC
CDR3aa: CASSSLAGGPYYEQFF

j_gene: TRBJ1-4
d_gene: -
v_gene: TRBV5-1
abundance: -
CDR3nt: TGCGCCAGCAGCTTGGGTGACATTTCAACTAATGAAAAACTGTTTTTT
CDR3aa: CASSLGDISTNEKLFF

j_gene: TRBJ2-3
d_gene: -
v_gene: TRBV3-1/TRBV3-2
abundance: -
CDR3nt: TGTGCCACCCAACAGGGTTGGAGCACAGATACGCAGTATTTT
CDR3aa: CATQQGWSTDTQYF

j_gene: TRBJ2-7
d_gene: TRBD1
v_gene: TRBV6-5
abundance: -
CDR3nt: TGTGCCAGCAGTTACTCGGGACAGGGGGCGCACGAGCAGTACTTC
CDR3aa: CASSYSGQGAHEQYF

j_gene: TRBJ2-2
d_gene: -
v_gene: TRBV7-3
abundance: -
CDR3nt: TGTGCCAGCAGCCGAGGTCGTCCCGGGGAGCTGTTTTTT
CDR3aa: CASSRGRPGELFF

j_gene: TRBJ2-1
d_gene: TRBD1
v_gene: TRBV7-6
abundance: -
CDR3nt: TGTGCCAGCAGCCGAATCGGACAGGGACCCTCGTGGGAGCAGTTCTTC
CDR3aa: CASSRIGQGPSWEQFF

j_gene: TRBJ2-5
d_gene: TRBD2
v_gene: TRBV6-5
abundance: -
CDR3nt: TGTGCCAGCAGTTACTCGCTAGCGGGGTACCAAGAGACCCAGTACTTC
CDR3aa: CASSYSLAGYQETQYF

j_gene: TRBJ1-1
d_gene: -
v_gene: TRBV15
abundance: -
CDR3nt: TGTGCCACCAGCAGAGAGCAGGGTTTGGGCACTGAAGCTTTCTTT
CDR3aa: CATSREQGLGTEAFF

j_gene: TRBJ2-1
d_gene: TRBD2
v_gene: TRBV15
abundance: once
CDR3nt: TGTGCCACCAGCAGAGCTTGGGCGGGAGGCTACAATGAGCAGTTCTTC
CDR3aa: CATSRAWAGGYNEQFF

j_gene: TRBJ2-5
d_gene: -
v_gene: TRBV3-1/TRBV3-2
abundance: once
CDR3nt: TGTGCCAGCAGCCAAGATTGGAGGCAGCAAGAGACCCAGTACTTC
CDR3aa: CASSQDWRQQETQYF

j_gene: TRBJ2-5
d_gene: TRBD1
v_gene: TRBV4-1
abundance: -
CDR3nt: TGCGCCAGCAGCCAAGTGGGACAGGGCCGTCAAGAGACCCAGTACTTC
CDR3aa: CASSQVGQGRQETQYF

j_gene: TRBJ1-2
d_gene: -
v_gene: TRBV6-2/TRBV6-3
abundance: once
CDR3nt: TGTGCCAGCAGTTATAACGGTAACTATGGCTACACCTTC
CDR3aa: CASSYNGNYGYTF

j_gene: TRBJ1-6
d_gene: TRBD1
v_gene: TRBV19
abundance: -
CDR3nt: TGTGCCAGTAGTATCGGGACAGGGGGCTCACCCCTCCACTTT
CDR3aa: CASSIGTGGSPLHF

j_gene: TRBJ2-1
d_gene: -
v_gene: TRBV6-5
abundance: few
CDR3nt: TGTGCCAGCAGTTGGACTACTCGGGTACTGACGTATGAGCAGTTCTTC
CDR3aa: CASSWTTRVLTYEQFF

j_gene: TRBJ1-2
d_gene: -
v_gene: TRBV7-9
abundance: -
CDR3nt: TGTGCCAGCAGCCCCCCCAGGGGAAGAGGCTATGGCTACACCTTC
CDR3aa: CASSPPRGRGYGYTF

j_gene: TRBJ1-5
d_gene: -
v_gene: TRBV7-9
abundance: -
CDR3nt: TGTGCCAGCGGGAACCAGGGGCCCTATCAGCCCCAGCATTTT
CDR3aa: CASGNQGPYQPQHF

j_gene: TRBJ2-7
d_gene: -
v_gene: TRBV6-5
abundance: -
CDR3nt: TGTGCCAGCAGGGGGGACTCCCAGGAGCAGTACTTC
CDR3aa: CASRGDSQEQYF

j_gene: TRBJ2-3
d_gene: -
v_gene: TRBV4-2
abundance: -
CDR3nt: TGTGCCAGCAGCCAAGATCGAGGCGGGGACGGCACAGATACGCAGTATTTT
CDR3aa: CASSQDRGGDGTDTQYF

j_gene: TRBJ1-2
d_gene: -
v_gene: TRBV12-3/TRBV12-4
abundance: -
CDR3nt: TGTGCCAGCAGTCCTCCTCCTGTCGGCTACACCTTC
CDR3aa: CASSPPPVGYTF

j_gene: TRBJ2-3
d_gene: -
v_gene: TRBV6-2/TRBV6-3
abundance: few
CDR3nt: TGTGCCAGCAGCCGCCCGACTTCTGCAGGGGAGTATTTT
CDR3aa: CASSRPTSAGEYF

j_gene: TRBJ1-4
d_gene: -
v_gene: TRBV24-1
abundance: few
CDR3nt: TGTGCCACCAGTGAAAACTACGACGGTAATGAAAAACTGTTTTTT
CDR3aa: CATSENYDGNEKLFF

j_gene: TRBJ1-1
d_gene: -
v_gene: TRBV19
abundance: -
CDR3nt: TGTGCCAGTAGTATAGTCACGCAGGATAGGAACACTGAAGCTTTCTTT
CDR3aa: CASSIVTQDRNTEAFF

j_gene: TRBJ1-3
d_gene: -
v_gene: TRBV4-2
abundance: -
CDR3nt: TGTGCCAGCAGCCATGATGGACGGGGCTCTGGAAACACCATATATTTT
CDR3aa: CASSHDGRGSGNTIYF

j_gene: TRBJ2-7
d_gene: TRBD1
v_gene: TRBV7-9
abundance: -
CDR3nt: TGTGCCAGCAGCTTAGACAGGACAGGTCTTTCCTACGAGCAGTACTTC
CDR3aa: CASSLDRTGLSYEQYF

j_gene: TRBJ2-5
d_gene: TRBD2
v_gene: TRBV5-1
abundance: -
CDR3nt: TGCGCCAGCAGCTTGGCCGTGGGAGGGGCAGGTGAGGAGACCCAGTACTTC
CDR3aa: CASSLAVGGAGEETQYF

j_gene: TRBJ2-3
d_gene: TRBD1
v_gene: TRBV2
abundance: -
CDR3nt: TGTGCCAGCAGGACAGAACAGGGGGCAGATACGCAGTATTTT
CDR3aa: CASRTEQGADTQYF

j_gene: TRBJ2-1
d_gene: -
v_gene: TRBV7-6
abundance: -
CDR3nt: TGTGCCAGCAGCCCAGAGACAGTCCCAGGTACCTACTACAATGAGCAGTTCTTC
CDR3aa: CASSPETVPGTYYNEQFF

j_gene: TRBJ2-3
d_gene: -
v_gene: TRBV7-9
abundance: -
CDR3nt: TGTGCCAGCAGCTTACAAGAGGATCCAGATACGCAGTATTTT
CDR3aa: CASSLQEDPDTQYF

j_gene: TRBJ2-1
d_gene: TRBD2
v_gene: TRBV19
abundance: -
CDR3nt: TGTGCCAGTAGTAAGGGACTAGCGGTTTACAATGAGCAGTTCTTC
CDR3aa: CASSKGLAVYNEQFF

j_gene: TRBJ2-4
d_gene: -
v_gene: TRBV28
abundance: -
CDR3nt: TGTGCCAGCAGTTTATTTGGAGGGGAACCCAAAAACATTCAGTACTTC
CDR3aa: CASSLFGGEPKNIQYF

j_gene: TRBJ1-4
d_gene: TRBD1
v_gene: TRBV5-1
abundance: -
CDR3nt: TGCGCCAGCAGCCCGGGACAGCAAAATGAAAAACTGTTTTTT
CDR3aa: CASSPGQQNEKLFF

j_gene: TRBJ2-3
d_gene: -
v_gene: TRBV11-2
abundance: -
CDR3nt: TGTGCCAGCAGCTTACGCCCGCAGTCTACAGATACGCAGTATTTT
CDR3aa: CASSLRPQSTDTQYF

j_gene: TRBJ1-6
d_gene: -
v_gene: TRBV6-5
abundance: -
CDR3nt: TGTGCCAGCTCCGATCGGGATTCCCGTTCACCCCTCCACTTT
CDR3aa: CASSDRDSRSPLHF

j_gene: TRBJ2-3
d_gene: -
v_gene: TRBV6-2/TRBV6-3
abundance: once
CDR3nt: TGTGCCAGCAGTTACGGGGGGGCGGATAGCACAGATACGCAGTATTTT
CDR3aa: CASSYGGADSTDTQYF

j_gene: TRBJ1-3
d_gene: TRBD1
v_gene: TRBV20-1
abundance: -
CDR3nt: TGCAGTGTTAGTCGTGGGACAGGGGATGGAAACACCATATATTTT
CDR3aa: CSVSRGTGDGNTIYF

j_gene: TRBJ2-7
d_gene: -
v_gene: TRBV3-1/TRBV3-2
abundance: once
CDR3nt: TGTGCCAGCAGCCACTCCGACAGGACCTACGAGCAGTACTTC
CDR3aa: CASSHSDRTYEQYF

j_gene: TRBJ2-2
d_gene: -
v_gene: TRBV12-3/TRBV12-4
abundance: -
CDR3nt: TGTGCCAGCAGTTTCAGAACCGGGGAGCTGTTTTTT
CDR3aa: CASSFRTGELFF

j_gene: TRBJ2-7
d_gene: TRBD2
v_gene: TRBV6-6
abundance: -
CDR3nt: TGTGCCAGCCGGGGTGGGGGAGGGTACGAGCAGTACTTC
CDR3aa: CASRGGGGYEQYF

j_gene: TRBJ2-2
d_gene: TRBD1
v_gene: TRBV7-9
abundance: -
CDR3nt: TGTGCCAGCAGCTGGGACAGGGATGGGGAGCTGTTTTTT
CDR3aa: CASSWDRDGELFF

j_gene: TRBJ2-1
d_gene: -
v_gene: TRBV10-3
abundance: -
CDR3nt: TGTGCCATCAGTGACCCGGCCCGGGACACCAATTACAATGAGCAGTTCTTC
CDR3aa: CAISDPARDTNYNEQFF